These 20 T cell receptor beta chains were sequenced from one sample in a study of human T cells and chemical hapten exposure. The time point was: patch test 1, 2 weeks after DPC sensitization. The treatment here: therapeutic diphenylcyclopropenone sensitization with weekly scalp DPC. TCRdb independently ran MiXCR on the RACE reads; one entry per CDR3 protein. The table includes 74,000 or so distinct CDR3 sequences, 10% detected once. Specimen: whole blood, collected in connection with sensitization to the hapten diphenylcyclopropenone (DPC). These receptors were collected from a woman aged 45-65 years with alopecia areata. Some clones in this sample may be carry-over from other donors' samples.

As to this clonotype: A read error may explain this, as a much larger clone is one base away. This chain uses TRBV6-5 with TRBJ2-7; 7 bases fit TRBD1. This CDR3 is 13 amino acids long. The germline CDR1 and CDR2 sequences are MNHEY and SVGAGI. The CDR3 is CACRPDRAYEQYF. CDR3 DNA: TGTGCCTGCAGACCCGACAGGGCCTACGAGCAGTACTTC.

In its sample, this clonotype was seen a few times. The V and J genes are TRBV11-2 and TRBJ2-3; 7 bases agree with TRBD2. The germline gives CDR1 SGHAT, CDR2 FQNNGV. The CDR3 totals 17 residues. The junction had 10 bases not matched to a gene; V was cut back by 1 base and J by 3 bases. CDR3 bases: TGTGCCAGCAGCTTAGTCCCCGGCGGGAGTTTGACAGATACGCAGTATTTT. Translated, it gives CASSLVPGGSLTDTQYF.

This clonotype was seen many times. The chain couples TRBV19 to TRBJ1-4; D is uncertain. Germline CDR1 and CDR2: LNHDA and SQIVND (reference sequence). The CDR3 sequence is 13 residues long. V gave up 8 bases and J gave up 7 bases, with 14 bases separating them. The CDR3 reads CASGLANGEKLFF. As DNA, the CDR3 is TGTGCCAGTGGCCTGGCCAACGGTGAAAAACTGTTTTTT.

The rearrangement links TRBV24-1 to TRBJ2-5, with D possibly being TRBD1 (6 bases). The V gene lost 9 bases and the J gene lost 5 bases, with 12 bases spanning the gap. Germline V gene data show CDR1 as KGHDR and CDR2 as SFDVKD. The CDR3 length is 12 residues. CDR3 coding DNA: TGTGCCACCGCAGGGGTGTCGGAGACCCAGTACTTC. Translation gives CATAGVSETQYF.

This clonotype showed up many times. The chain couples TRBV20-1 to TRBJ2-4; D might be TRBD2 (5 bases). Trimming took 6 bases from V and 1 from J, leaving 7 bases between them. CDR3 length equals 12 residues. Germline V gene sequence: CDR1 DFQATT, CDR2 SNEGSKA (reference sequence). In DNA form, the CDR3 reads TGCAGTGCCCGAGGGGCCAAAAACATTCAGTACTTC. This sequence encodes CSARGAKNIQYF.

This clonotype appeared a few times. The chain combines TRBV10-3 with TRBJ1-5, with 8 bases fitting TRBD1. This CDR3 has 14 amino acids. The ends lost 3 bases at V and 6 bases at J; junction bases unmatched: 4. Germline V CDR1 and CDR2: ENHRY, SYGVKD. CDR3 sequence (DNA): TGTGCCATCAGTGACGGACAGGGTGTTCAGCCCCAGCATTTT. This encodes CAISDGQGVQPQHF.

This rearrangement joins TRBV11-2 to TRBJ2-3; 10 bases align to TRBD2. The CDR3 totals 17 residues. V lost 2 bases to trimming and J lost 1 base; unmatched junction nucleotides: 6. Germline-derived CDR1 and CDR2 are SGHAT and FQNNGV. The CDR3 loop reads CASSLWKLAGRTDTQYF. The CDR3 region has the DNA TGTGCCAGCAGCTTATGGAAACTAGCGGGACGCACAGATACGCAGTATTTT.

This clonotype occurred many times. This chain links TRBV19 with TRBJ1-5; TRBD1 is a possible D gene (6 bases). Germline V gene lookup returns CDR1 LNHDA and CDR2 SQIVND (reference sequence). The CDR3 is 13 residues long. Trimming removed 6 bases from V and 5 bases from J, with 11 bases in between. In nucleotides, the CDR3 is TGTGCCAGTAGCTCGGACAGAGATCAGCCCCAGCATTTT. The encoded protein is CASSSDRDQPQHF.

This clonotype has at least ten counts. The V and J genes are TRBV29-1 and TRBJ2-6; D gene unclear. CDR1 is SQVTM and CDR2 is ANQGSEA in the germline V gene. The CDR3 is made up of 16 amino acids. V was shortened by 4 bases and J by 0 bases, with 13 bases between the two germline ends. The CDR3 sequence is CSVVGLATSGANVLTF. The CDR3 DNA reads TGCAGCGTTGTGGGGTTAGCAACCTCTGGGGCCAACGTCCTGACTTTC.

The rearrangement links TRBV9 to TRBJ1-5; D unclear. This CDR3 comprises 14 residues. Trimming stripped 0 bases from V and 3 bases from J, with 7 bases between. Looked up from germline, CDR1 is SGDLS and CDR2 is YYNGEE. Here the CDR3 reads CASSVDSTNQPQHF. The CDR3 nucleotides are TGTGCCAGCAGCGTAGACAGTACCAATCAGCCCCAGCATTTT.

This clonotype was picked up a small number of times. The chain has TRBV27 and TRBJ2-5; D call uncertain. Germline V gene lookup returns CDR1 MNHEY and CDR2 SMNVEV (reference sequence). V was cut by 10 bases and J by 2 bases, with 17 bases left in between. This CDR3 has 14 amino acids. The CDR3, as DNA: TGTGCCACCGCCTTCCAGCGCCTACAAGAGACCCAGTACTTC. It yields the protein CATAFQRLQETQYF.

This clonotype was counted a few times. The chain employs TRBV20-1 and TRBJ1-5; perhaps TRBD1 as D (6 bases). Germline V CDR1 and CDR2: DFQATT, SNEGSKA (reference sequence). The V end lost 3 bases, the J end lost 5 bases, and 14 bases lay between the germline ends. The CDR3 contains 14 residues. The DNA of the CDR3 is TGCAGTGCTAGGGCAGGGGCAGTCCATCAGCCCCAGCATTTT. Amino acids: CSARAGAVHQPQHF.

This clonotype is labeled large. The rearrangement joins TRBV30 to TRBJ1-1, with D maybe TRBD1 (5 bases). Deletions cut 3 bases from V and 4 bases from J, with 9 bases between. Germline V lookup: CDR1 GTSNPN, CDR2 SVGIG (reference sequence). The CDR3 spans 12 residues. The CDR3 nucleotides read TGTGCCTGGAGGCCGGGGGGCACTGAAGCTTTCTTT. It encodes CAWRPGGTEAFF. The full variable domain, completed using reference TRBV30 and TRBJ1-1, is SQTIHQWPATLVQPVGSPLSLECTVEGTSNPNLYWYRQAAGRGLQLLFYSVGIGQISSEVPQNLSASRPQDRQFILSSKKLLLSDSGFYLCAWRPGGTEAFFGQGTRLTVV.

The chain recombines TRBV18 with TRBJ1-3; D not resolved. V was clipped by 2 bases and J by 0 bases, with 11 bases between them. CDR3 length equals 16 residues. Germline CDR1 reads KGHSH; CDR2 reads LQKENI. CDR3 loop: CASSPRTVGSGNTIYF. Here the CDR3 DNA reads TGTGCCAGCTCACCAAGGACGGTTGGCTCTGGAAACACCATATATTTT.

In its sample, this clonotype was seen a few times. The rearrangement links TRBV23-1 to TRBJ2-1; tentatively, D is TRBD1 (6 bases). TRBV23-1 is treated as an ORF (open reading frame) with a function not yet certain. Trimming took 0 bases from V and 7 from J, leaving 19 bases between them. This CDR3 has 17 residues. Written as DNA, the CDR3 is TGCGCCAGCAGTCAATCCAGGCAGGGGTTTTCCCCTAATGAGCAGTTCTTC. As protein: CASSQSRQGFSPNEQFF.

This clonotype is categorized as medium-sized. The J gene is TRBJ2-7, the V gene TRBV29-1; D may match TRBD1 or TRBD2 (5 bases each). Trimming took 7 bases from V and 4 from J, leaving 14 bases between them. The CDR3 consists of 12 residues. CDR1 and CDR2 from the germline V gene are SQVTM and ANQGSEA. The CDR3 nucleotides are TGCAGCGCCAAGGCCGGGACGTACGAGCAGTACTTC. Amino acid sequence: CSAKAGTYEQYF.

This clonotype showed up just a few times. The V call is TRBV28, the J call TRBJ2-3; 10 bases line up with TRBD2. This CDR3 contains 17 residues. Germline CDR1 is MDHEN and CDR2 is SYDVKM. The trim removed 4 bases at V and 0 bases at J, leaving 7 bases unmatched. DNA of the CDR3: TGTGCCAGCAGTTCCGGGACTAGCGCTTCTAGCACAGATACGCAGTATTTT. This codes for CASSSGTSASSTDTQYF.

The chain combines TRBV10-2 with TRBJ1-2; TRBD1 might be the D (5 bases). The germline CDR1 and CDR2 sequences are WSHSY and SAAADI. The CDR3 has 14 residues. Trimming shortened V by 6 bases and J by 2 bases, and 13 bases separated the two germline ends. CDR3 region: CASRGGTGNYGYTF. In nucleotides, the CDR3 is TGCGCCAGCAGGGGCGGGACTGGAAACTATGGCTACACCTTC.

The chain combines TRBV11-3 with TRBJ1-1, with 9 bases matching TRBD1. CDR1 is SGHNT, CDR2 YENEEA, per germline. The CDR3 is made up of 15 amino acids. V was pared by 3 bases and J by 3 bases, with 5 bases of the junction left unmatched. The CDR3 DNA sequence: TGTGCCAGCAGCTTGGGGAGACAGGGGGACACTGAAGCTTTCTTT. Translated: CASSLGRQGDTEAFF.

At least ten counts were recorded for this clonotype. The V and J genes are TRBV18 and TRBJ1-5; D gene unclear. Germline V gene data show CDR1 as KGHSH and CDR2 as LQKENI. The CDR3 contains 14 residues. V dropped 6 bases and J dropped 0 bases, with 9 bases sitting between them. The DNA for the CDR3 is TGTGCCAGCTCCCCCGAGCTTAGCAATCAGCCCCAGCATTTT. It encodes CASSPELSNQPQHF.